The 29 T cell receptor beta chains in this list originate from one sample, sequenced in a study of T cells after posttransplantation cyclophosphamide. Cells defined as naive were viable CD3+CD4+ or CD3+CD8+ and CCR7+CD45RA+CD45RO-CD95-CD27+CD28+. Generated by immunoSEQ multiplex PCR, the TCRdb table keeps only in-frame clones and is missing some. The sample shows over 20,000 clones, approximately 97% of them seen only once. Specimen: naive CD4+ T cells sorted from PBMCs. All receptors derive from a man in his fifties in good health, CMV-negative, and a related stem cell transplant donor.

The chain joins TRBV19 to TRBJ2-1; TRBD2 agrees at 9 bases. This CDR3 is 17 amino acids long. J lost 3 bases, V lost 6 bases, and 12 bases had no gene match. Germline lookup yields CDR1 LNHDA and CDR2 SQIVND (reference sequence). The CDR3 here is CASSRTGAGGSYNEQFF. The CDR3 DNA reads TGTGCCAGTAGCCGTACGGGAGCGGGGGGCAGCTACAATGAGCAGTTCTTC.

The chain links TRBV5-4 to TRBJ2-5, with TRBD2 matching over 7 bases. The J call may be faulty, since TRBJ2-7 better matches the DNA end. Per germline, CDR1 SGHNT and CDR2 YYREEE (reference sequence). The CDR3 covers 18 residues. CDR3 DNA sequence: TGTGCCAGCAGCTTGGGCGGCGGGGGAAGAATGAGCCCCTACGAGCAGTACTTC. Translation gives CASSLGGGGRMSPYEQYF.

A single count supports this clone. The chain recombines TRBV11-3 with TRBJ2-7; TRBD2 might be the D (5 bases). In germline, CDR1 is SGHNT, CDR2 YENEEA. V lost 1 base to trimming and J lost 1 base, with 8 bases between them. The CDR3 runs 14 residues. This CDR3 is CASSLGRGSYEQYF. CDR3 nucleotide sequence: TGTGCCAGCAGCTTAGGCAGAGGGTCCTACGAGCAGTACTTC.

V gene TRBV7-2 combines with J gene TRBJ2-2; 12 nucleotides align to TRBD2. Germline V gives CDR1 SGHTA, CDR2 FQGNSA. This CDR3 comprises 17 residues. V lost 5 bases, J lost 3 bases, and 7 bases stayed unmatched. The CDR3 DNA follows: TGTGCCAGCAGCGCCAGGAGGACTAGCGGGGACACCGGGGAGCTGTTTTTT. It is translated as CASSARRTSGDTGELFF.

The chain combines TRBV11-2 with TRBJ2-2; 8 bases line up with TRBD1. Trimming at V came to 11 bases and at J to 0 bases, leaving 11 bases not matched to a gene. The CDR3 has 16 residues. Germline V CDR1 and CDR2: SGHAT, FQNNGV. The CDR3 DNA is TGTGCCTCTCGCTCAGGGGGCGGCCCGAACACCGGGGAGCTGTTTTTT. Translated, it gives CASRSGGGPNTGELFF.

The chain joins TRBV5-1 to TRBJ1-4; D uncertain. Germline V gene sequence: CDR1 SGHRS, CDR2 YFSETQ. V was pared by 0 bases and J by 6 bases, with 12 bases between. The CDR3 is 15 residues long. CDR3 DNA: TGCGCCAGCAGCTTGGGAAACAGCCAATATGAAAAACTGTTTTTT. Translated: CASSLGNSQYEKLFF.

V and J are TRBV18 and TRBJ2-1, with TRBD2 identical over 11 bases. The V gene's germline CDR1 is KGHSH and CDR2 LQKENI. After removal of 5 bases from V and 8 bases from J, the junction contained 8 bases not matched to a gene. The CDR3 length is 15 residues. The CDR3 sequence: CASSSRLAGLHEQFF. CDR3 coding DNA: TGTGCCAGCTCATCCCGACTAGCGGGGTTACATGAGCAGTTCTTC.

J is TRBJ2-1 and V is TRBV7-8; 9 bases agree with TRBD2. This CDR3 contains 18 residues. The V gene end was trimmed by 6 bases and the J gene end by 1 base; junction bases not matched to a gene: 13. Germline CDR1 reads SGHVS; CDR2 reads FQNEAQ. CDR3: CASSLPQAGGSSYNEQFF. The CDR3 DNA reads as TGTGCCAGCAGTTTACCCCAGGCGGGGGGGAGTTCCTACAATGAGCAGTTCTTC.

This sequence joins TRBV5-1 and TRBJ2-1, with D uncertain. CDR3 length: 11 residues. In germline, CDR1 is SGHRS, CDR2 YFSETQ. V lost 5 bases, J lost 7 bases, and 7 bases lay in between. The CDR3 here is CASRFRNEQFF. The CDR3 DNA reads as TGCGCCAGCAGGTTTAGAAATGAGCAGTTCTTC.

This chain connects TRBV14 to TRBJ1-2; TRBD1 matches 7 bases. The CDR3 loop spans 14 amino acids. The germline CDR1 and CDR2 sequences are SGHDN and FVKESK. J gave up 8 bases and V 1 base, and 7 bases lay outside the gene matches. The CDR3 loop reads CASSQGTGGNGYTF. The CDR3 bases are TGTGCCAGCAGCCAAGGGACAGGAGGGAACGGCTACACCTTC.

This rearrangement joins TRBV27 to TRBJ2-1, with D possibly being TRBD2 (7 bases). The germline V and J ends were trimmed by 2 bases and 9 bases, with 23 bases remaining between them. CDR1 is MNHEY and CDR2 is SMNVEV in the germline V gene (reference sequence). The CDR3 is 17 residues long. CDR3: CASSLRGAGNPLGEQFF. CDR3 DNA: TGTGCCAGCAGTTTACGGGGGGCTGGGAATCCCCTTGGTGAGCAGTTCTTC.

This clone was observed once. The V call is TRBV19, the J call TRBJ2-7; 12 bases map to TRBD2. The CDR3 runs to 16 residues. V was pared by 4 bases and J by 3 bases, with 7 bases of the junction left unmatched. Per germline, CDR1 LNHDA and CDR2 SQIVND (reference sequence). CDR3 bases: TGTGCCAGTAGTACCTCCTCGACTAGCGGGAGCTACGAGCAGTACTTC. Translating gives CASSTSSTSGSYEQYF.

The chain combines TRBV11-1 with TRBJ1-1; 7 positions agree with TRBD1. Trimming cost V 5 bases and J 4 bases; bases outside gene matches: 7. Looked up from germline, CDR1 is SGHAT and CDR2 is FQDESV (reference sequence). The CDR3 is 14 amino acids. This CDR3 is CASSDYRGGTEAFF. In DNA form, the CDR3 reads TGTGCCAGCAGCGATTACAGGGGAGGCACTGAAGCTTTCTTT.

The chain has TRBV19 and TRBJ1-1; maybe TRBD1 (5 bases). Per germline, CDR1 LNHDA and CDR2 SQIVND (reference sequence). The CDR3 is 13 amino acids. This chain's CDR3 is CASDGGDYTEAFF. The CDR3 DNA reads as TGTGCGAGCGACGGGGGTGATTACACTGAAGCTTTCTTT.

The chain couples TRBV18 to TRBJ1-1; D uncertain. The V and J ends lost 2 bases and 1 base respectively, with 14 bases between them. Germline CDR1 is KGHSH and CDR2 is LQKENI. This CDR3 is built from 16 residues. CDR3 DNA: TGTGCCAGCTCACCAAACTTAGTCGTGTCGAACACTGAAGCTTTCTTT. Protein sequence: CASSPNLVVSNTEAFF.

V usage is TRBV25-1 and J usage is TRBJ2-5, with 7 bases lining up with TRBD1. The V gene end was trimmed by 5 bases and the J gene end by 5 bases; junction bases not matched to a gene: 2. Germline-derived CDR1 and CDR2 are MGHDK and SYGVNS. The CDR3 is made up of 12 amino acids. The CDR3 region is CASSLQGETQYF. The DNA for the CDR3 is TGTGCCAGCAGTTTACAGGGGGAGACCCAGTACTTC.

The chain joins TRBV6-1 to TRBJ2-7; possible D gene TRBD1, 6 bases. Germline CDR1 and CDR2: MNHNS and SASEGT. The CDR3 is 14 amino acids. V was pared by 5 bases and J by 3 bases, with 14 bases between. The DNA of the CDR3 is TGTGCCAGCAGTTTCCGGGACATTTTCTACGAGCAGTACTTC. This encodes CASSFRDIFYEQYF.

The chain couples TRBV5-8 to TRBJ2-6; no clear D gene. Trimming removed 0 bases at V and 0 bases at J, with 7 bases between. CDR3 length: 16 amino acids. CDR1 is SGHTS, CDR2 YDEGEE, per germline. The CDR3 region is CASSLALSSGANVLTF. In DNA form, the CDR3 reads TGTGCCAGCAGCTTGGCCCTGAGCTCTGGGGCCAACGTCCTGACTTTC.

The chain employs TRBV5-1 and TRBJ2-3, with a tentative D call TRBD1 (6 bases). The CDR3 consists of 13 residues. V was shortened by 7 bases and J by 3 bases, with 12 bases between the two germline ends. The germline V gene encodes CDR1 SGHRS and CDR2 YFSETQ. CDR3 residues: CASLEQGTDTQYF. CDR3 coding DNA: TGCGCCAGCCTTGAACAGGGAACAGATACGCAGTATTTT.

The chain recombines TRBV9 with TRBJ2-5, with a possible D match to TRBD1 (6 bases). Germline values: CDR1 SGDLS, CDR2 YYNGEE. The CDR3 contains 15 residues. V lost 3 bases, J lost 4 bases, and 16 bases lay in between. The CDR3 region has the DNA TGTGCCAGCAGCGCTCGGACAGCTCGAGGAGAGACCCAGTACTTC. Residues: CASSARTARGETQYF.

V is TRBV7-9 and J is TRBJ2-1, with 13 bases matching TRBD2. Germline CDR1 reads SEHNR; CDR2 reads FQNEAQ (reference sequence). The CDR3 is 17 amino acids. With V trimmed by 6 bases and J by 3 bases, 8 bases remained unmatched. The DNA for the CDR3 is TGTGCCAGCAGTCCCGGGACTAGCGGGACCCTCTACAATGAGCAGTTCTTC. It yields the protein CASSPGTSGTLYNEQFF.

The chain's CDR3 is CASSLQGGNSPLHF. In DNA form, the CDR3 reads TGTGCCAGCAGCCTACAGGGGGGGAATTCACCCCTCCACTTT. This chain joins TRBV9 and TRBJ1-6, with 8 positions matching TRBD1. The V and J ends lost 4 bases and 7 bases, in that order; junction bases with no gene match: 4. Germline CDR1 is SGDLS and CDR2 is YYNGEE. The CDR3 has 14 residues.

The chain employs TRBV5-1 and TRBJ2-2; TRBD1 matches 7 bases. Germline CDR1 and CDR2: SGHRS and YFSETQ. The J segment lost 2 bases and the V segment lost 3 bases, leaving 4 bases of the junction unmatched. The CDR3 contains 15 residues. This chain's CDR3 is CASSWNRGNTGELFF. In DNA form, the CDR3 reads TGCGCCAGCAGCTGGAACAGGGGAAACACCGGGGAGCTGTTTTTT. The entire variable domain, with the rest obtained from reference TRBV5-1 and TRBJ2-2, is as follows: KAGVTQTPRYLIKTRGQQVTLSCSPISGHRSVSWYQQTPGQGLQFLFEYFSETQRNKGNFPGRFSGRQFSNSRSEMNVSTLELGDSALYLCASSWNRGNTGELFFGEGSRLTVL.

The chain recombines TRBV19 with TRBJ1-3; 9 bases are a match to TRBD1. This CDR3 contains 14 residues. In germline, CDR1 is LNHDA, CDR2 SQIVND (reference sequence). The trim removed 4 bases at V and 4 bases at J, leaving 2 bases unmatched. DNA of the CDR3: TGTGCCAGTAGTACCGGGACAGGGGGAAACACCATATATTTT. It codes for CASSTGTGGNTIYF.

The chain has TRBV11-2 and TRBJ2-7; no clear D. This CDR3 region has 12 residues. Trimming removed 0 bases at V and 9 bases at J, with 9 bases between. CDR1 and CDR2 (germline): SGHAT, FQNNGV. The CDR3 DNA sequence: TGTGCCAGCAGCTTAGATGCAATTAGGCAGTACTTC. Translated: CASSLDAIRQYF. The complete variable domain, with remaining parts taken from reference TRBV11-2 and TRBJ2-7, reads EAGVAQSPRYKIIEKRQSVAFWCNPISGHATLYWYQQILGQGPKLLIQFQNNGVVDDSQLPKDRFSAERLKGVDSTLKIQPAKLEDSAVYLCASSLDAIRQYFGPGTRLTVT.

V gene TRBV18 combines with J gene TRBJ2-7; D is possibly TRBD2 (6 bases). From germline, CDR1 is KGHSH and CDR2 LQKENI. The CDR3 is 15 residues long. V was clipped by 3 bases and J by 1 base, with 13 bases between them. In nucleotides, the CDR3 is TGTGCCAGCTCACCCGGAGGGGTAGCTTCCTACGAGCAGTACTTC. This translates into CASSPGGVASYEQYF.

The rearrangement links TRBV25-1 to TRBJ2-1; 9 nucleotides match TRBD2. V shed 3 bases and J 7 bases; nucleotides not matched to a gene: 10. The germline V gene has CDR1 MGHDK and CDR2 SYGVNS. The CDR3 has 16 amino acids. This chain's CDR3 is CASSDRIAGVSNEQFF. CDR3 sequence (DNA): TGTGCCAGCAGTGATCGGATAGCGGGAGTTTCTAATGAGCAGTTCTTC.

This sequence joins TRBV7-8 and TRBJ1-1, with a possible D match to TRBD1 (5 bases). The CDR3 spans 16 residues. Germline values: CDR1 SGHVS, CDR2 FQNEAQ. Trimming took 5 bases from V and 1 from J, leaving 17 bases between them. The CDR3: CASSLWGGMGNTEAFF. DNA of the CDR3: TGTGCCAGCAGCCTCTGGGGGGGAATGGGGAACACTGAAGCTTTCTTT.

The V gene is TRBV10-3, the J gene TRBJ2-7; tentatively, D is TRBD2 (6 bases). Germline loops: CDR1 ENHRY, CDR2 SYGVKD. The CDR3 consists of 16 residues. V was shortened by 0 bases and J by 0 bases, with 12 bases between the two germline ends. The CDR3: CAISESSGSYSYEQYF. The CDR3 region has the DNA TGTGCCATCAGTGAGTCTAGCGGATCCTACTCCTACGAGCAGTACTTC.